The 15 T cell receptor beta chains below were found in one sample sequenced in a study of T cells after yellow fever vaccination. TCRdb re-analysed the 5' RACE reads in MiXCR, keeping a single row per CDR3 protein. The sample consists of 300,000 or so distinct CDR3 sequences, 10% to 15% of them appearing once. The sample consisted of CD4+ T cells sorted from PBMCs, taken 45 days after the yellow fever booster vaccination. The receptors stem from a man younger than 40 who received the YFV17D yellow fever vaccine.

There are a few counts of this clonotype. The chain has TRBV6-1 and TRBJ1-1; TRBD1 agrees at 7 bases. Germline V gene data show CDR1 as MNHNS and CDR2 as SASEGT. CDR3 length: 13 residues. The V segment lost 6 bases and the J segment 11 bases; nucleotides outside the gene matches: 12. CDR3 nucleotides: TGTGCCAGCAGAGCACAGGGGTGGGGTAAGGCTTTCTTT. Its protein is CASRAQGWGKAFF.

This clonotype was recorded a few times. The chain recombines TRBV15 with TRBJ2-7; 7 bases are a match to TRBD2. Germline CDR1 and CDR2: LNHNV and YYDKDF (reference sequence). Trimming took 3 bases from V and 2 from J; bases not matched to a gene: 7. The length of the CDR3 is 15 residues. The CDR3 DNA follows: TGTGCCACCAGCAGGAGCGGGACCCAAACCTACGAGCAGTACTTC. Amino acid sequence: CATSRSGTQTYEQYF.

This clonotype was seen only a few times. CDR3 DNA sequence: TGTGCCAGTGCAGACACCGGATCCTACGAGCAGTACTTC. Encoded protein: CASADTGSYEQYF. The chain recombines TRBV19 with TRBJ2-7; no firm D call. In germline, CDR1 is LNHDA, CDR2 SQIVND (reference sequence). V gave up 8 bases and J gave up 1 base, with 12 bases separating them. This CDR3 contains 13 residues. Using reference TRBV19 and TRBJ2-7 for the parts outside the CDR3, the full variable domain is DGGITQSPKYLFRKEGQNVTLSCEQNLNHDAMYWYRQDPGQGLRLIYYSQIVNDFQKGDIAEGYSVSREKKESFPLTVTSAQKNPTAFYLCASADTGSYEQYFGPGTRLTVT.

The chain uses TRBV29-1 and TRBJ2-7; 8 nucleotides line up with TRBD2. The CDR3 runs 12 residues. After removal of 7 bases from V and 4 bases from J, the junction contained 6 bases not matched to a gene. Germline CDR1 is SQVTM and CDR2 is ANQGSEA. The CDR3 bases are TGCAGCGCCCTCCGGGAGGGATACGAGCAGTACTTC. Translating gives CSALREGYEQYF.

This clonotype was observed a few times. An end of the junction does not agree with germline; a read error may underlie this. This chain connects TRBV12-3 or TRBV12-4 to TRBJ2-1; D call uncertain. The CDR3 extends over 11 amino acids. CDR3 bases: TGTGCCAGCACTTTATTCCATGAGCAGTTCTTC. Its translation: CASTLFHEQFF.

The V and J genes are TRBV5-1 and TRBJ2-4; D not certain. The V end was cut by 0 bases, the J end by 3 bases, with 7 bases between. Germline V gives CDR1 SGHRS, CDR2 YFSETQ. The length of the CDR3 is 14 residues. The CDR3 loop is CASSLGQDKNIQYF. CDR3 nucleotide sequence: TGCGCCAGCAGCTTGGGGCAGGACAAAAACATTCAGTACTTC.

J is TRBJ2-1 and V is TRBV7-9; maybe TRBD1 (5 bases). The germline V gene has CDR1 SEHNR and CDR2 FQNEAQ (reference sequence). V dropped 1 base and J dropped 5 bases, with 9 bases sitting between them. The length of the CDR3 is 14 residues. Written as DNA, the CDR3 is TGTGCCAGCAGCTTAGTAGGGGCTGACAATGAGCAGTTCTTC. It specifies CASSLVGADNEQFF. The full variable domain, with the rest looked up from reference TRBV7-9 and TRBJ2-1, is DTGVSQNPRHKITKRGQNVTFRCDPISEHNRLYWYRQTLGQGPEFLTYFQNEAQLEKSRLLSDRFSAERPKGSFSTLEIQRTEQGDSAMYLCASSLVGADNEQFFGPGTRLTVL.

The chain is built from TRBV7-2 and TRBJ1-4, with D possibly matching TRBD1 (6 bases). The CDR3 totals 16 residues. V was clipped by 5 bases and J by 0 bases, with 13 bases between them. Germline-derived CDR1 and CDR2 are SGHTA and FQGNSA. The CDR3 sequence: CASSPRQATTNEKLFF. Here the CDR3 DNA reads TGTGCCAGCAGCCCCAGACAGGCAACAACTAATGAAAAACTGTTTTTT.

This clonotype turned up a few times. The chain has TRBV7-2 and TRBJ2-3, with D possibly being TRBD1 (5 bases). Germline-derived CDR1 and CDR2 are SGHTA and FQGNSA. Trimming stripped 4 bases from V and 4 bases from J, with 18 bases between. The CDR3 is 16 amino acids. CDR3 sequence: CASSSAQGRLSDTQYF. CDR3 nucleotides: TGTGCCAGCAGCTCAGCTCAGGGTCGCCTTTCAGATACGCAGTATTTT.

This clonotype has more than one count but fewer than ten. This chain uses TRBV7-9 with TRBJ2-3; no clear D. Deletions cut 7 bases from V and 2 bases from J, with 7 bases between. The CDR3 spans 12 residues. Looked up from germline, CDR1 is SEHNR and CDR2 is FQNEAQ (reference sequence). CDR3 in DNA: TGTGCCAGCACGGCGTTCACAGATACGCAGTATTTT. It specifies CASTAFTDTQYF. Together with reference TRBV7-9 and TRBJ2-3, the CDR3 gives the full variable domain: DTGVSQNPRHKITKRGQNVTFRCDPISEHNRLYWYRQTLGQGPEFLTYFQNEAQLEKSRLLSDRFSAERPKGSFSTLEIQRTEQGDSAMYLCASTAFTDTQYFGPGTRLTVL.

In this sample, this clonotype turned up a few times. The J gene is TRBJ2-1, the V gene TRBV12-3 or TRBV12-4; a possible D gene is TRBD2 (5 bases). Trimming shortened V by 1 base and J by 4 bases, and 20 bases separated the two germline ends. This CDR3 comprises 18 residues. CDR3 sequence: CASSLVKRAENPYNEQFF. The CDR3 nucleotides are TGTGCCAGCAGTTTAGTCAAAAGAGCGGAAAACCCATACAATGAGCAGTTCTTC.

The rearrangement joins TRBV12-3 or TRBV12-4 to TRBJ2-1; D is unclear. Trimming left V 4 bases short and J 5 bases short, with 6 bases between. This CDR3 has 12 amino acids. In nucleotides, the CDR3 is TGTGCCAGCAGTTCCATCCACAATGAGCAGTTCTTC. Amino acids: CASSSIHNEQFF.

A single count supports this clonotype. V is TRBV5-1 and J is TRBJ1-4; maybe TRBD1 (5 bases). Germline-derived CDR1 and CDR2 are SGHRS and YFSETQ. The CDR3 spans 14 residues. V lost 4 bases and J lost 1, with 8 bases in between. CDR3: CASSVGGTNEKLFF. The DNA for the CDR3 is TGCGCCAGCAGCGTCGGGGGAACTAATGAAAAACTGTTTTTT. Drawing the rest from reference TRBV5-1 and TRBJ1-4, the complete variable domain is KAGVTQTPRYLIKTRGQQVTLSCSPISGHRSVSWYQQTPGQGLQFLFEYFSETQRNKGNFPGRFSGRQFSNSRSEMNVSTLELGDSALYLCASSVGGTNEKLFFGSGTQLSVL.

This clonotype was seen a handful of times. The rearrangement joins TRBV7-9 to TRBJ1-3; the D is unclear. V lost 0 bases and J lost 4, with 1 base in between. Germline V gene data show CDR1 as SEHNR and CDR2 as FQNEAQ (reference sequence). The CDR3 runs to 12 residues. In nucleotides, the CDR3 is TGTGCCAGCAGCTTAGCCGGAAACACCATATATTTT. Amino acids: CASSLAGNTIYF.

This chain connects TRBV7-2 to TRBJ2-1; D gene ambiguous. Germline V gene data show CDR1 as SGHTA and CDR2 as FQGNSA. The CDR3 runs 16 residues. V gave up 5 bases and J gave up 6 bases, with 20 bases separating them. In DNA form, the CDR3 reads TGTGCCAGCAGCCATCCTCGGGCCAGTTTTTGCAATGAGCAGTTCTTC. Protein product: CASSHPRASFCNEQFF.